The 12 T cell receptor beta chains below all came from one sample that was sequenced in a study of OX40 agonist ivuxolimab in advanced cancers. Libraries were prepared by immunoSEQ multiplex PCR; TCRdb keeps only in-frame clonotypes and omits some of them. Found here are about 70,000 clones, 75% to 85% of them singletons; the top ten hold about 5%. The sample in question was CD4+ or CD8+ T cells sorted from blood, obtained in a trial of the OX40 agonist ivuxolimab. These receptors originate from an adult with an advanced solid tumor such as melanoma, head and neck, liver or kidney cancer.

The genes are TRBV18 and TRBJ1-1; 10 bases align to TRBD1. The CDR3 loop spans 14 amino acids. Germline assignment: CDR1 KGHSH and CDR2 LQKENI. V lost 3 bases, J lost 5 bases, and 3 bases stayed unmatched. CDR3: CASSPDRGGTEAFF. In nucleotides, the CDR3 is TGTGCCAGCTCACCGGACAGGGGGGGAACTGAAGCTTTCTTT.

V usage is TRBV5-4 and J usage is TRBJ2-1; D gene unclear. Trimming pared 2 bases from V and 0 bases from J, leaving 9 bases between. Germline CDR1 SGHNT, CDR2 YYREEE (reference sequence). The CDR3 is 15 amino acids. The CDR3 here is CASSLTVSSYNEQFF. As DNA, the CDR3 is TGTGCCAGCAGCTTAACAGTCTCCTCCTACAATGAGCAGTTCTTC. Full variable domain (outside the CDR3, taken from reference TRBV5-4 and TRBJ2-1): ETGVTQSPTHLIKTRGQQVTLRCSSQSGHNTVSWYQQALGQGPQFIFQYYREEENGRGNFPPRFSGLQFPNYSSELNVNALELDDSALYLCASSLTVSSYNEQFFGPGTRLTVL.

The J gene is TRBJ2-1, the V gene TRBV4-2; D not resolved. This CDR3 is 15 amino acids long. V dropped 1 base and J dropped 7 bases, with 14 bases sitting between them. The V gene's germline CDR1 is LGHNA and CDR2 YNFKEQ. The CDR3 is CASSQALGQPNEQFF. The CDR3 region has the DNA TGTGCCAGCAGCCAAGCGCTCGGGCAACCAAATGAGCAGTTCTTC.

The chain combines TRBV6-5 with TRBJ1-2, with D perhaps matching TRBD1 (6 bases). CDR3 length equals 15 residues. V was shortened by 5 bases and J by 2 bases, with 15 bases between the two germline ends. Germline V gene lookup returns CDR1 MNHEY and CDR2 SVGAGI. For the CDR3, the DNA is TGTGCCAGCAGTGTACTCGGGGGCCTGAACTATGGCTACACCTTC. Translated, it gives CASSVLGGLNYGYTF.

The gene calls are TRBV18 and TRBJ1-2, with 9 bases aligning to TRBD1. V gave up 3 bases and J gave up 14 bases; unmatched junction bases: 13. The CDR3 has 14 residues. Germline assignment: CDR1 KGHSH and CDR2 LQKENI. The chain's CDR3 is CASSPAGTGLVETF. The CDR3 DNA reads TGTGCCAGCTCACCTGCCGGGACAGGGCTAGTAGAGACCTTC. Full variable domain (remainder filled in from reference TRBV18 and TRBJ1-2): NAGVMQNPRHLVRRRGQEARLRCSPMKGHSHVYWYRQLPEEGLKFMVYLQKENIIDESGMPKERFSAEFPKEGPSILRIQQVVRGDSAAYFCASSPAGTGLVETFGSGTRLTVV.

This chain connects TRBV27 to TRBJ1-2; the match to TRBD1 covers 10 bases. Germline values: CDR1 MNHEY, CDR2 SMNVEV (reference sequence). Trimming removed 5 bases from V and 4 bases from J; junction bases left unmatched: 10. CDR3 length: 16 amino acids. The CDR3 DNA reads as TGTGCCAGCAGTAAGGGACAGGGGTCCCCGGGCTATGGCTACACCTTC. This codes for CASSKGQGSPGYGYTF.

This clone was seen more than once but under ten times. This chain connects TRBV4-2 to TRBJ2-5, with 11 bases identical to TRBD2. Germline CDR1 is LGHNA and CDR2 is YNFKEQ. V shed 2 bases, J shed 3 bases, and the junction held 5 bases outside the gene matches. The CDR3 loop spans 16 amino acids. CDR3 nucleotides: TGTGCCAGCAGCCAAAAACCGGGACTAGCGGAAGAGACCCAGTACTTC. This translates into CASSQKPGLAEETQYF.

This clone was seen only once. The chain combines TRBV11-2 with TRBJ1-3; weak D call: TRBD1 (6 bases). The CDR3 length is 14 residues. Germline CDR1 and CDR2: SGHAT and FQNNGV. The V gene lost 5 bases and the J gene lost 8 bases, with 16 bases spanning the gap. In DNA, the CDR3 is TGTGCCAGCAGCCCGGGGACCGCAGGGGACACCATATATTTT. This codes for CASSPGTAGDTIYF. The full variable domain, completed using reference TRBV11-2 and TRBJ1-3, is EAGVAQSPRYKIIEKRQSVAFWCNPISGHATLYWYQQILGQGPKLLIQFQNNGVVDDSQLPKDRFSAERLKGVDSTLKIQPAKLEDSAVYLCASSPGTAGDTIYFGEGSWLTVV.

CDR3 bases: TGTGCCAGCAGCTTACGTGGGAGCGGAAACACCATATATTTT. Encoded protein: CASSLRGSGNTIYF. The chain combines TRBV7-2 with TRBJ1-3; D not certain. The CDR3 runs to 14 residues. Germline CDR1 and CDR2: SGHTA and FQGNSA. V was clipped by 2 bases and J by 4 bases, with 9 bases between them.

DNA of the CDR3: TGTGCCAGCTCACCACGAAGGGCCCCGGGTAATGAGCAGTTCTTC. This encodes CASSPRRAPGNEQFF. This chain links TRBV18 with TRBJ2-1; no clear D gene. Germline CDR1 is KGHSH and CDR2 is LQKENI. Trimming cost V 1 base and J 7 bases, with 14 bases left between them. The CDR3 is made up of 15 amino acids.

This chain uses TRBV28 with TRBJ1-1, with 9 bases matching TRBD1. The CDR3 loop spans 15 amino acids. J lost 9 bases, V lost 5 bases, and 13 bases had no gene match. From germline, CDR1 is MDHEN and CDR2 SYDVKM. The CDR3 DNA follows: TGTGCCAGCAGTACCGACGGACAGGGGCCTTCTAAAGCTTTCTTT. Its protein product is CASSTDGQGPSKAFF.

The genes are TRBV19 and TRBJ1-1; 9 nucleotides agree with TRBD1. V dropped 5 bases and J dropped 1; count of bases not matched to a gene: 5. The CDR3 sequence is 15 residues long. Germline loops: CDR1 LNHDA, CDR2 SQIVND (reference sequence). The CDR3 region is CASSPYRGQNTEAFF. CDR3 DNA sequence: TGTGCCAGTAGTCCTTACAGGGGGCAGAACACTGAAGCTTTCTTT.